This TCR beta chain was sequenced for a study of response to subunit inactivated influenza vaccine. TCRdb analysed the RT-PCR reads with MiXCR anew, one entry per CDR3 protein. The top ten hold roughly 24% of the sample, which has around 190,000 distinct CDR3 sequences, around 14% seen once. With regard to this clonotype: Its antigen is not identified.

Study results and caveats: Each seasonal influenza vaccination, the authors suggested, recruits few new T cells.

Germline V gene data show CDR1 as MNHNY and CDR2 as SVGAGI (reference sequence). The CDR3 consists of 13 residues. Trimming removed 6 bases at V and 3 bases at J, with 11 bases between. The V call is TRBV6-6, the J call TRBJ1-1; D is ambiguous. Sequencing was performed on CD8+ T cells sorted from PBMCs, taken 5 days after vaccination. This receptor was obtained from a man aged 45-65 years who received an inactivated influenza vaccine. CDR3 in DNA: TGTGCCAGCAGGGACGGGATTCACACTGAAGCTTTCTTT. It translates to CASRDGIHTEAFF.